The T cell receptor (beta chain) described here comes from a study of OX40 agonist ivuxolimab in advanced cancers. Background on the study: Intravenous ivuxolimab at 0.01 to 10 mg/kg was given to patients every 2 weeks.

This clone was counted between two and nine times. Its target is unknown. The germline V and J ends were trimmed by 8 bases and 0 bases, with 14 bases remaining between them. The CDR3 covers 15 residues. Looked up from germline, CDR1 is SNHLY and CDR2 is FYNNEI. The sampling schedule covered blood at baseline, cycle 4 day 1, and cycle 7 day 1. General observations from the study: The CD4+ and CD8+ T cells in the blood had expanded clonally by week 6 at 0.1 to 3.0 mg/kg.

The data were produced by immunoSEQ multiplex PCR, yet TCRdb's version contains in-frame clones alone and is incomplete. The data contain more than 50,000 clones, around 84% of them singletons. V is TRBV2 and J is TRBJ1-5; D ambiguous. The receptor comes from an adult with an advanced solid tumor such as melanoma, head and neck, liver or kidney cancer. Sequencing used CD4+ or CD8+ T cells sorted from blood, obtained in a trial of the OX40 agonist ivuxolimab. The CDR3 sequence is CASEEQLVSNQPQHF. The CDR3, as DNA: TGTGCCAGCGAGGAACAGCTCGTTAGCAATCAGCCCCAGCATTTT.